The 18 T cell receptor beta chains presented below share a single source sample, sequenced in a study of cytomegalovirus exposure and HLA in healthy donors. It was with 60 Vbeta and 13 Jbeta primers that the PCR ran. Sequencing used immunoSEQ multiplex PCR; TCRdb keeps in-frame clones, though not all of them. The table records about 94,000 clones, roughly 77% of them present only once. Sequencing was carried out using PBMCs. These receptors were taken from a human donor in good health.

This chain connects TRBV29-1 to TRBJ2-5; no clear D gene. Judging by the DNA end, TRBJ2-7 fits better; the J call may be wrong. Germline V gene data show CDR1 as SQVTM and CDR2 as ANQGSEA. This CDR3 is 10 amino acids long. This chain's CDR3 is CSVKSYEQYF. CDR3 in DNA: TGCAGCGTTAAATCCTACGAGCAGTACTTC.

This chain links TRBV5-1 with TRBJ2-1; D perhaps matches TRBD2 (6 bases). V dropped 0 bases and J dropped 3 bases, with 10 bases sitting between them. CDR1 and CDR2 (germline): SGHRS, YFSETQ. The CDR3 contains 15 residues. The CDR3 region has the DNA TGCGCCAGCAGCTTGGGAGGGAGGTACTACAATGAGCAGTTCTTC. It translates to CASSLGGRYYNEQFF.

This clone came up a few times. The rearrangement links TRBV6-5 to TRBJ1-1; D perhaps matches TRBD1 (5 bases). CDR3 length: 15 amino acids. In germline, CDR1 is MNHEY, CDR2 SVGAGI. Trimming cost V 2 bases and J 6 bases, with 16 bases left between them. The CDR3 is CASSYAVTPGAEAFF. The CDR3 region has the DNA TGTGCCAGCAGTTACGCTGTGACCCCGGGGGCTGAAGCTTTCTTT.

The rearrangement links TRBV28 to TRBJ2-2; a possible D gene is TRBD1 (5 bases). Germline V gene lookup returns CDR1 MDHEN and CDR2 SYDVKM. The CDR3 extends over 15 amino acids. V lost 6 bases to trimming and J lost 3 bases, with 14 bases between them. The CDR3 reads CASRNGQGDTGELFF. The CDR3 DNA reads TGTGCCAGCAGGAATGGGCAGGGCGACACCGGGGAGCTGTTTTTT.

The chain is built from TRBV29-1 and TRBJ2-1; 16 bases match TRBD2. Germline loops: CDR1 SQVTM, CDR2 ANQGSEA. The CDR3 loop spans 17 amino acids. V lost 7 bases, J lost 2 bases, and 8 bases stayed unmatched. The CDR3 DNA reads TGCAGCGAGGCCGCGGGGACTAGCGGGAGGGCCTACAATGAGCAGTTCTTC. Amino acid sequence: CSEAAGTSGRAYNEQFF.

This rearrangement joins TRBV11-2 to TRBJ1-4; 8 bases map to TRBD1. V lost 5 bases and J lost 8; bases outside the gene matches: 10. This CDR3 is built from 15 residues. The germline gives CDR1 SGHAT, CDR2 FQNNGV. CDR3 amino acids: CASSLIGTGGEKLFF. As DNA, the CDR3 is TGTGCCAGCAGCCTGATCGGGACAGGTGGAGAAAAACTGTTTTTT.

The CDR3 region is CASVGAASTDTQYF. The DNA for the CDR3 is TGTGCCAGCGTAGGAGCGGCTAGCACAGATACGCAGTATTTT. The V call is TRBV6-5, the J call TRBJ2-3; TRBD2 might be the D (5 bases). The CDR3 extends over 14 amino acids. The germline CDR1 and CDR2 sequences are MNHEY and SVGAGI. V lost 8 bases, J lost 0 bases, and 12 bases lay in between.

The CDR3 protein is CAWSSTSGGFNEQFF. Written as DNA, the CDR3 is TGTGCCTGGAGTAGCACTAGCGGGGGGTTTAATGAGCAGTTCTTC. This sequence joins TRBV30 and TRBJ2-1, with TRBD2 matching over 12 bases. CDR1 and CDR2 from the germline V gene are GTSNPN and SVGIG (reference sequence). Trimming cost V 2 bases and J 7 bases; bases outside gene matches: 6. The CDR3 sequence is 15 residues long. The full variable domain, rest sourced from reference TRBV30 and TRBJ2-1, is SQTIHQWPATLVQPVGSPLSLECTVEGTSNPNLYWYRQAAGRGLQLLFYSVGIGQISSEVPQNLSASRPQDRQFILSSKKLLLSDSGFYLCAWSSTSGGFNEQFFGPGTRLTVL.

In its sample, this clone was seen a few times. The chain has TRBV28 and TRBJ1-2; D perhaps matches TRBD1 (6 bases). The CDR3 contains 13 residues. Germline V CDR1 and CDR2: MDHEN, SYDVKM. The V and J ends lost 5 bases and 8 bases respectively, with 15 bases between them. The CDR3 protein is CASSPGQLWGYTF. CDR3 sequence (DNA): TGTGCCAGCAGTCCCGGACAGTTGTGGGGCTACACCTTC.

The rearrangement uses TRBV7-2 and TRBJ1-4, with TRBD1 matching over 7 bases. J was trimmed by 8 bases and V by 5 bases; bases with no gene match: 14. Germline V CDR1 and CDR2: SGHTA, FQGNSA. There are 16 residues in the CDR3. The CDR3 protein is CASSPLQGISDEKLFF. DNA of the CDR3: TGTGCCAGCAGCCCCCTACAGGGGATCTCTGACGAAAAACTGTTTTTT.

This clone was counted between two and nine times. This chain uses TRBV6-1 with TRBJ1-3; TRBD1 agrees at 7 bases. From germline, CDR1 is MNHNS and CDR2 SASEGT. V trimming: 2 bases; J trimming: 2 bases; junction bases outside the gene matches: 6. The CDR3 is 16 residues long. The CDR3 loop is CASSERPRGTGNTIYF. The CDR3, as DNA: TGTGCCAGCAGTGAAAGGCCCAGGGGGACTGGAAACACCATATATTTT.

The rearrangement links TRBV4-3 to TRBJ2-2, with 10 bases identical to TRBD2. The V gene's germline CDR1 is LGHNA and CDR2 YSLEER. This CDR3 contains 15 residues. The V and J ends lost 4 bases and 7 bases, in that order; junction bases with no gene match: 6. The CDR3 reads CASSRAGGGNGELFF. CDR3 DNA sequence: TGCGCCAGCAGCCGAGCGGGAGGGGGGAACGGGGAGCTGTTTTTT.

This CDR3 is CASSTTGPVEQYF. The CDR3 DNA sequence: TGTGCCAGCAGTACGACAGGGCCGGTCGAGCAGTACTTC. This chain uses TRBV6-1 with TRBJ2-7; 7 nucleotides agree with TRBD1. V was pared by 5 bases and J by 6 bases, with 7 bases of the junction left unmatched. Germline V CDR1 and CDR2: MNHNS, SASEGT. The CDR3 runs to 13 residues.

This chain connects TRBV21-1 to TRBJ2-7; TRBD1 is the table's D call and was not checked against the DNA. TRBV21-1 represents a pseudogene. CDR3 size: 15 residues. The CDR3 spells CASSKNPGQIYEQYF. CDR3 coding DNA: TGTGCCAGCAGCAAAAACCCGGGACAGATCTACGAGCAGTACTTC.

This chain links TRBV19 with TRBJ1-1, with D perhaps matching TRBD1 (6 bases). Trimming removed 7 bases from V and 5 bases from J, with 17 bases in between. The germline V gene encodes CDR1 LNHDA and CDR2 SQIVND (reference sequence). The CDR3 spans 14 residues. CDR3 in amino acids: CASMGGQGDTEAFF. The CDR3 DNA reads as TGTGCCAGTATGGGGGGGCAGGGAGATACTGAAGCTTTCTTT.

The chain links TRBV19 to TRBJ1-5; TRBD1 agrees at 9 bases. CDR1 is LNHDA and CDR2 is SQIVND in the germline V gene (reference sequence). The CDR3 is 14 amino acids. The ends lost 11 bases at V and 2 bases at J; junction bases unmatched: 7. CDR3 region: CAGGQGGGNQPQHF. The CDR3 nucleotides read TGTGCCGGGGGACAGGGAGGTGGCAATCAGCCCCAGCATTTT.

The CDR3 DNA follows: TGTGCCAGCAGCCTCCTGGACAGCCCAGGCGTCGAGCAGTACTTC. This encodes CASSLLDSPGVEQYF. The J gene is TRBJ2-7, the V gene TRBV9; TRBD1 is a possible D gene (6 bases). The CDR3 runs to 15 residues. Germline V gives CDR1 SGDLS, CDR2 YYNGEE. V was cut by 4 bases and J by 6 bases, with 20 bases left in between.

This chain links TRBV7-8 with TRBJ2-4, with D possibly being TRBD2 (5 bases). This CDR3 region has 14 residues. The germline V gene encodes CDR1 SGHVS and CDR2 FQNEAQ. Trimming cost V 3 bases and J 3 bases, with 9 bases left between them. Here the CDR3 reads CASSFGGGKNIQYF. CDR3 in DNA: TGTGCCAGCAGCTTCGGAGGAGGCAAAAACATTCAGTACTTC.